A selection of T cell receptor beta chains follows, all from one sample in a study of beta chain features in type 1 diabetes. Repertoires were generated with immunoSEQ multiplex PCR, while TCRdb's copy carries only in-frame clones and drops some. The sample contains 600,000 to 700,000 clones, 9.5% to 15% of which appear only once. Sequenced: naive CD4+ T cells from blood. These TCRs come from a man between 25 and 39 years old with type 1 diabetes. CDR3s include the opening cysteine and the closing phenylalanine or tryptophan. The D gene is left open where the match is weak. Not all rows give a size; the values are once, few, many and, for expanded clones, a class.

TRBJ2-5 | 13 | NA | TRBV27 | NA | TGTGCCAGCAGTTTTGCAGCCCAAGAGACCCAGTACTTC | CASSFAAQETQYF
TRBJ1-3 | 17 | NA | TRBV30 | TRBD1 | TGTGCCTGGAGGGCGGGACAGCATACCAACTCTGGAAACACCATATATTTT | CAWRAGQHTNSGNTIYF
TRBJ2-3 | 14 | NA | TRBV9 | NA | TGTGCCAGCAGCGTAGCGGGGTACACAGATACGCAGTATTTT | CASSVAGYTDTQYF
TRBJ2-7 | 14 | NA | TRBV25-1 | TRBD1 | TGTGCCAGCAGTAGTGACAGGGCAGTCTACGAGCAGTACTTC | CASSSDRAVYEQYF
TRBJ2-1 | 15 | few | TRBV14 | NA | TGTGCCAGCAGCCAAGGATTAGGGGGAAAGAATGAGCAGTTCTTC | CASSQGLGGKNEQFF
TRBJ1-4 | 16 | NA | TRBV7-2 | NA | TGTGCCAGCAGCTTAGTGTCGGGACGGGGGAATGAAAAACTGTTTTTT | CASSLVSGRGNEKLFF
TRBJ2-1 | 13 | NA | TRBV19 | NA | TGTGCCAGTACTCCGAAGAGCGGCAATGAGCAGTTCTTC | CASTPKSGNEQFF
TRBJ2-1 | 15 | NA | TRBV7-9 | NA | TGTGCCAGCAGCTTAGGTCTAGGTAGCGACGATGAGCAGTTCTTC | CASSLGLGSDDEQFF
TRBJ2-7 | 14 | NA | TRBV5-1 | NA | TGCGCCAGCAGCTTGGACAGAGAACCCTACGAGCAGTACTTC | CASSLDREPYEQYF
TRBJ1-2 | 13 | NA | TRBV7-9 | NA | TGTGCCAGCAGCTTAGTGACAGCTAATGGCTACACCTTC | CASSLVTANGYTF
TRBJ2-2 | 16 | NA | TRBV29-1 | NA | TGCAGCGTTAACACCAGAACCGCGGCGAACACCGGGGAGCTGTTTTTT | CSVNTRTAANTGELFF
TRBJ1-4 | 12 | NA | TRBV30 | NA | TGTGCCTGGAGTGGAACGAATGAAAAACTGTTTTTT | CAWSGTNEKLFF
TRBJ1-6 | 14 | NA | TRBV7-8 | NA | TGTGCCAGCAGCTTTAGACAGGAGAATTCACCCCTCCACTTT | CASSFRQENSPLHF
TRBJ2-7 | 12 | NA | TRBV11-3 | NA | TGTGCCAGCAGCTTAGATGGCGGCGAGCAGTACTTC | CASSLDGGEQYF
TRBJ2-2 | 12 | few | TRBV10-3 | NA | TGTGCCATCAGTGAGCAGGGCGGGGAGCTGTTTTTT | CAISEQGGELFF
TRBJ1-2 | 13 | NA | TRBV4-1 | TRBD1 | TGCGCCAGCAGCCTGGGACAGAACTATGGCTACACCTTC | CASSLGQNYGYTF
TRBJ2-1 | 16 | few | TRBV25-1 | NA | TGTGCCAGCAGTGAATCGCAGGAGAGGGGCTACAATGAGCAGTTCTTC | CASSESQERGYNEQFF
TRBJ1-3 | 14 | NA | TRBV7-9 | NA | TGTGCCAGCAGCTTATCGAGGGGTGGAAACACCATATATTTT | CASSLSRGGNTIYF
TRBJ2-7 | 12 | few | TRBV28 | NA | TGTGCCACCGGGGGAGGCGCCTACGAGCAGTACTTC | CATGGGAYEQYF
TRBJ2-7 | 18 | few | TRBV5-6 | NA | TGTGCCAGCAGCTTGGCCAAGTGGGGTGGAGACATCTCCTACGAGCAGTACTTC | CASSLAKWGGDISYEQYF
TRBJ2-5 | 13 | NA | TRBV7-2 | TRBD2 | TGTGCCAGCAGCTTAACGGGAGGAGAGACCCAGTACTTC | CASSLTGGETQYF
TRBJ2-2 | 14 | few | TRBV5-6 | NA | TGTGCCAGCAGCCTCGGATTTATCACCGGGGAGCTGTTTTTT | CASSLGFITGELFF
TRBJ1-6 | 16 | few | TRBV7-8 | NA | TGTGCCAGCAGCCCCACGGGGGGCGGGATAGAGTCACCCCTCCACTTT | CASSPTGGGIESPLHF
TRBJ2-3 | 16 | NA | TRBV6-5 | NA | TGTGCCAGCAGTTTGGGGTATCTAGCGTCCGCAGATACGCAGTATTTT | CASSLGYLASADTQYF
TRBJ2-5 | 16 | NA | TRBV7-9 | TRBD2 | TGTGCCAGCAGCTTAGGTGGAGGCCAGCGGGGAGAGACCCAGTACTTC | CASSLGGGQRGETQYF
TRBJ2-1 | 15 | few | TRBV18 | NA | TGTGCCAGCTCACGGGAAGTGGGGGGAAAAGATGAGCAGTTCTTC | CASSREVGGKDEQFF
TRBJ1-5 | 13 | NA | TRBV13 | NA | TGTGCCAGCAGCTTAGGCCTAAGTCAGCCCCAGCATTTT | CASSLGLSQPQHF
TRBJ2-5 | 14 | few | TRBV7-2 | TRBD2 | TGTGCCAGCAGCGCCTTCGGCGGGGGGGAGACCCAGTACTTC | CASSAFGGGETQYF
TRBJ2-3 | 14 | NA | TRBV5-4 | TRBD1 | TGTGCCAGCAGCCCGGGACAGATCACAGATACGCAGTATTTT | CASSPGQITDTQYF
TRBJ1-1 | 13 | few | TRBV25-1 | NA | TGTGCCAGCAGTGAGCCCGCGATGGGGAGAGCTTTCTTT | CASSEPAMGRAFF
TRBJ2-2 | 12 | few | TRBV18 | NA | TGTGCCAGCTCAACGGTCCGGGGGGAGCTGTTTTTT | CASSTVRGELFF
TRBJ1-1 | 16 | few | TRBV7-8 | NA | TGTGCCAGCAGCTTAGGAGCAGGGTTCGTGAACACTGAAGCTTTCTTT | CASSLGAGFVNTEAFF
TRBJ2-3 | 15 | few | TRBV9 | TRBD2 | TGTGCCAGCAGCGTTCCTAGCGGGGGCCCGGGGACGCAGTATTTT | CASSVPSGGPGTQYF
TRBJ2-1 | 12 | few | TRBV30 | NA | TGTGCCTGGAGTGGGGTCACCAATGAGCAGTTCTTC | CAWSGVTNEQFF
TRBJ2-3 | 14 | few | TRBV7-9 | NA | TGTGCCAGCAGCTTGAGTATAAGCACAGATACGCAGTATTTT | CASSLSISTDTQYF
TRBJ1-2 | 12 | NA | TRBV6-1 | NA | TGTGCCAGCAGTCCCGGACTGTATGGCTACACCTTC | CASSPGLYGYTF
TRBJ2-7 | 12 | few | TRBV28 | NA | TGTGCCAGCGGGGGGGCTATGGACGAGCAGTACTTC | CASGGAMDEQYF
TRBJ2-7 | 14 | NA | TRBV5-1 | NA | TGCGCCAGCAGCTCAAGGACACCCGCCTACGAGCAGTACTTC | CASSSRTPAYEQYF
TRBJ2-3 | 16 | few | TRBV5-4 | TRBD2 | TGTGCCAGCAGCCCATGGCGGGGGGGCAGTTCGGATACGCAGTATTTT | CASSPWRGGSSDTQYF
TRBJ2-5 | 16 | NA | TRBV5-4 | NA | TGTGCCAGCAGCTTGACGGCTGGGGCCCTGGGGGAGACCCAGTACTTC | CASSLTAGALGETQYF
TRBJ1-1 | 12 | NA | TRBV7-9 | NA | TGTGCCAGCAGCCCCAAGAACACTGAAGCTTTCTTT | CASSPKNTEAFF
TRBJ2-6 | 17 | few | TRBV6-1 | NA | TGTGCCAGCAGTGTTCAGGCTTTCATATCTGGGGCCAACGTCCTGACTTTC | CASSVQAFISGANVLTF
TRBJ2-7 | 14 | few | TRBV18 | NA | TGTGCCAGCTCACCTGGGCAGGACTCCTACGAGCAGTACTTC | CASSPGQDSYEQYF
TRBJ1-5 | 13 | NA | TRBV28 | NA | TGTGCCAGCAGAAGACAGGTAGGACAGCCCCAGCATTTT | CASRRQVGQPQHF
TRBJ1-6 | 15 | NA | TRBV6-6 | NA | TGTGCCAGCAGTTCCCGGGACACTACTAATTCACCCCTCCACTTT | CASSSRDTTNSPLHF
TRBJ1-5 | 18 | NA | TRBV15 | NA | TGTGCCACCAGCAGAGATGATCCTGGTCCCAGCAGCAATCAGCCCCAGCATTTT | CATSRDDPGPSSNQPQHF
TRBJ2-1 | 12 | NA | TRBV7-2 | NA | TGTGCCAGCAGCAAACAATTAAATGAGCAGTTCTTC | CASSKQLNEQFF
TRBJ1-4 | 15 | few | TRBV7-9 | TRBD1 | TGTGCCAGCAGCCTCCGGACAGGGGCGGGTGAAAAACTGTTTTTT | CASSLRTGAGEKLFF
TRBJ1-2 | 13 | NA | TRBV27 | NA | TGTGCCAGCACCCAGTGGGGTCTTCAGCGCTACACCTTC | CASTQWGLQRYTF
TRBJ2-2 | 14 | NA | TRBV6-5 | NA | TGTGCCAGCAGGCCGACATTGAACACCGGGGAGCTGTTTTTT | CASRPTLNTGELFF
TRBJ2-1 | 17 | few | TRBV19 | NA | TGTGCCAGTAGTCCCGGGACTTATATTAGCTCCTACAATGAGCAGTTCTTC | CASSPGTYISSYNEQFF
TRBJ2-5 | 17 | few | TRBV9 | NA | TGTGCCAGCAGCGTAGGGGAACGGACAGATCCGCCGGAGACCCAGTACTTC | CASSVGERTDPPETQYF
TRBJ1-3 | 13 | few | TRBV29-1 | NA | TGCAGCGTACTCGACCTGACGGGAAACACCATATATTTT | CSVLDLTGNTIYF
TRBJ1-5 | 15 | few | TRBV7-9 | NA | TGTGCCAGCAGCTTATCGGGCGATAGCAATCAGCCCCAGCATTTT | CASSLSGDSNQPQHF
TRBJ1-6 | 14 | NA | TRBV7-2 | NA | TGTGCCAGCAGCTCCGGGGGGACGGGATCACCCCTCCACTTT | CASSSGGTGSPLHF
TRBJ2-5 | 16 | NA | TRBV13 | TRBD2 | TGCGCCAGCAGCACACCCTACGGGGGGGGGCAAGAGACCCAGTACTTC | CASSTPYGGGQETQYF
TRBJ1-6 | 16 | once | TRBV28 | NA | TGTGCCAGCAGTTGGGGCGGACAGACTCTTGGGTCACCCCTCCACTTT | CASSWGGQTLGSPLHF
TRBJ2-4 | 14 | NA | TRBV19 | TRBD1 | TGTGCCAGTAGTCGGTGGGACAGGGAAAACATTCAGTACTTC | CASSRWDRENIQYF
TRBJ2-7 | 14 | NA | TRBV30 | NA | TGTGCCTGGGACGGGGGCAGGACCCTCTACGAGCAGTACTTC | CAWDGGRTLYEQYF